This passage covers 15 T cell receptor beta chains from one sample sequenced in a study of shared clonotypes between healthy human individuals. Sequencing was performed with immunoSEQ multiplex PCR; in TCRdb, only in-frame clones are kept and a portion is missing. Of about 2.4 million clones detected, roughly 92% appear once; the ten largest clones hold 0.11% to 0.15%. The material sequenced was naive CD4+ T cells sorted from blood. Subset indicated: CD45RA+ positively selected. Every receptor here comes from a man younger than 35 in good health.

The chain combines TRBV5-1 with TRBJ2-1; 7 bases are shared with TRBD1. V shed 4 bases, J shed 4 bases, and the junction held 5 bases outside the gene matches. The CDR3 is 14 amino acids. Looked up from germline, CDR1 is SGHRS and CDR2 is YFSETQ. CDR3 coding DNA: TGCGCCAGCAGCATGGGACAGACGTACAATGAGCAGTTCTTC. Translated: CASSMGQTYNEQFF.

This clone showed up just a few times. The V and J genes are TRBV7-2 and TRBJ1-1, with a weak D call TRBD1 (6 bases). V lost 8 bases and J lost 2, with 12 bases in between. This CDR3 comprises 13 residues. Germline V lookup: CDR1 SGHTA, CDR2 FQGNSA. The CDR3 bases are TGTGCCAGCCAATTACAGGGAAACACTGAAGCTTTCTTT. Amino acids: CASQLQGNTEAFF.

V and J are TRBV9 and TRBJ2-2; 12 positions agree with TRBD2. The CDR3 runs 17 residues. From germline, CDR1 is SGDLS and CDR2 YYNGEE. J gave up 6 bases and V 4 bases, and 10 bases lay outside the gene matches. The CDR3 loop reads CASSSRTSGNLAGELFF. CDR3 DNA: TGTGCCAGCAGCTCCCGGACTAGCGGGAACTTGGCCGGGGAGCTGTTTTTT.

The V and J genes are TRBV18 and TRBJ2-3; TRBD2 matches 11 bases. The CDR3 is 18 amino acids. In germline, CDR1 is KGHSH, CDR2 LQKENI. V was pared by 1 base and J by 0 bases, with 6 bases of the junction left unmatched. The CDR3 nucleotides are TGTGCCAGCTCACCACGCCTAGCGGGGGGACTAAGCACAGATACGCAGTATTTT. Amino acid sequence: CASSPRLAGGLSTDTQYF.

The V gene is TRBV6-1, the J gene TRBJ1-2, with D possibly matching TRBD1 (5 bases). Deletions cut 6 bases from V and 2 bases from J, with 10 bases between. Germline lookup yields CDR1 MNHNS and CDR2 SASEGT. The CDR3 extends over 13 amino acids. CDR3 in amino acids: CASRTVLNYGYTF. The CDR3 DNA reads TGTGCCAGCAGGACAGTTTTGAACTATGGCTACACCTTC.

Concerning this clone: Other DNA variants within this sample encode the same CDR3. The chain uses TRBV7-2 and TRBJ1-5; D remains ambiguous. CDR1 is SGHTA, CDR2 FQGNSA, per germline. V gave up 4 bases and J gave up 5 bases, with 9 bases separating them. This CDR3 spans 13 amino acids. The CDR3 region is CASSSGRDQPQHF. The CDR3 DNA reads TGTGCCAGCAGCTCCGGACGGGATCAGCCCCAGCATTTT.

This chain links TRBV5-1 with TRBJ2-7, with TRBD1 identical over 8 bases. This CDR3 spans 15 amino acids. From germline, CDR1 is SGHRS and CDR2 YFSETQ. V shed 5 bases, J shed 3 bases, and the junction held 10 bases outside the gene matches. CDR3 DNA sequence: TGCGCCAGCAGGTCCAGGACAGGGATTATCTACGAGCAGTACTTC. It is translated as CASRSRTGIIYEQYF.

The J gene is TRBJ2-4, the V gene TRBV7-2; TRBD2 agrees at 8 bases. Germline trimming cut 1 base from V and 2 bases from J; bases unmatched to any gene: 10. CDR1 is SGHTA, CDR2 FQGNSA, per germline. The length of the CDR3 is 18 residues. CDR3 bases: TGTGCCAGCAGCTTAGAGGGGTCAAGCGGGAGATCCAAAAACATTCAGTACTTC. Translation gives CASSLEGSSGRSKNIQYF.

The CDR3 is CASRRTAATGNTIYF. The CDR3 DNA is TGTGCCAGCAGAAGGACTGCAGCCACTGGAAACACCATATATTTT. The rearrangement links TRBV6-5 to TRBJ1-3, with D unresolved. The V end was cut by 6 bases, the J end by 2 bases, with 14 bases between. CDR1 is MNHEY and CDR2 is SVGAGI in the germline V gene. CDR3 length: 15 residues.

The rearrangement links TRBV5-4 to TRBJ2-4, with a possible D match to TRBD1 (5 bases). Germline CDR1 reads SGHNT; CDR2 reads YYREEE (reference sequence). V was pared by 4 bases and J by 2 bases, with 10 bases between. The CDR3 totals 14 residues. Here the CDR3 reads CASSPQGSKNIQYF. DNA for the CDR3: TGTGCCAGCAGCCCTCAGGGATCCAAAAACATTCAGTACTTC.

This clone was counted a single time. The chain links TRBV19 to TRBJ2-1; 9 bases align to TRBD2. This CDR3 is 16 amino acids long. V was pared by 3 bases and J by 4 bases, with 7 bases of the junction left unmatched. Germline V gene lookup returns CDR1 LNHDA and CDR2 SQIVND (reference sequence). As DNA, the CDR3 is TGTGCCAGTAGTATTCTGGCGGGAGGGATGTACAATGAGCAGTTCTTC. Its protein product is CASSILAGGMYNEQFF.

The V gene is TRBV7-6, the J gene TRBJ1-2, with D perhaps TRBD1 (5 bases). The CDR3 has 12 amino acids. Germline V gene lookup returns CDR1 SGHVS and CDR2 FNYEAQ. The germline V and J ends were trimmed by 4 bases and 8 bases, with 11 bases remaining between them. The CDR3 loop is CASSSTWGGYTF. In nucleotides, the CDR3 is TGTGCCAGCAGCTCGACATGGGGCGGCTACACCTTC.

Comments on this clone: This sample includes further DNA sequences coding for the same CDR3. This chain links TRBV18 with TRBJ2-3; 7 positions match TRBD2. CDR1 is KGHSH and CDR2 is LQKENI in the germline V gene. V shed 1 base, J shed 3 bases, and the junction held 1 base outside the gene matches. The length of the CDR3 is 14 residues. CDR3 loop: CASSPRRETDTQYF. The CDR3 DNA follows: TGTGCCAGCTCACCACGGCGGGAGACAGATACGCAGTATTTT.

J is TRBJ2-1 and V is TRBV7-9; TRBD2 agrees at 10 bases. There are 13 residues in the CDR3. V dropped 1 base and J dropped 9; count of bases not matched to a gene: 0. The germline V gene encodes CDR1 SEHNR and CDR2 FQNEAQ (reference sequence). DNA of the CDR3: TGTGCCAGCAGCTTAGTAGCGGGAGGTGAGCAGTTCTTC. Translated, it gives CASSLVAGGEQFF. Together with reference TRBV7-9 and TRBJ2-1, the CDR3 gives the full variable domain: DTGVSQNPRHKITKRGQNVTFRCDPISEHNRLYWYRQTLGQGPEFLTYFQNEAQLEKSRLLSDRFSAERPKGSFSTLEIQRTEQGDSAMYLCASSLVAGGEQFFGPGTRLTVL.

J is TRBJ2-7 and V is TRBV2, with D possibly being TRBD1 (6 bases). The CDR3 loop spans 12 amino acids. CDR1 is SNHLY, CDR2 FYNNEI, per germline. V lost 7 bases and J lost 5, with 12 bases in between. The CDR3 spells CASNWGPNEQYF. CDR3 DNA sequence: TGTGCCAGCAATTGGGGGCCTAACGAGCAGTACTTC.